Below, 8 T cell receptor beta chains from the same sample are listed, as sequenced in a study of blood T cell repertoires in COVID-19. Sequencing used immunoSEQ multiplex PCR; TCRdb keeps in-frame clones, though not all of them. Altogether about 210,000 clones are present, approximately 82% being singletons, with the ten largest covering 8% to 10%. The sequencing sample was made of peripheral blood. Receptor source: a woman aged 50 to 60 with acute or convalescent COVID-19.

The chain has TRBV7-2 and TRBJ2-7; 8 bases map to TRBD2. Trimming at V came to 3 bases and at J to 1 base, leaving 2 bases not matched to a gene. The germline V gene has CDR1 SGHTA and CDR2 FQGNSA. The CDR3 loop spans 14 amino acids. CDR3 region: CASSFSGISYEQYF. The CDR3 nucleotides are TGTGCCAGCAGCTTTAGCGGGATTTCCTACGAGCAGTACTTC.

The rearrangement joins TRBV2 to TRBJ2-1, with 11 bases aligning to TRBD2. Germline CDR1 reads SNHLY; CDR2 reads FYNNEI. The CDR3 has 13 amino acids. V shed 9 bases, J shed 8 bases, and the junction held 6 bases outside the gene matches. DNA of the CDR3: TGTGCCAGTGAAGTACTAGCGGGAGATGAGCAGTTCTTC. It codes for CASEVLAGDEQFF.

The chain links TRBV3-1 (or the pseudogene TRBV3-2) to TRBJ1-4; 9 nucleotides agree with TRBD1. Germline V lookup: CDR1 LGHDT, CDR2 YNNKEL (reference sequence). The CDR3 length is 14 residues. Unmatched junction bases numbered 3, after V lost 3 bases and J lost 7 bases. The CDR3 coding sequence is TGTGCCAGCAGCCAGGGGACAGGGCGTGAAAAACTGTTTTTT. Translated: CASSQGTGREKLFF.

The chain carries TRBV24-1 and TRBJ2-3; 11 nucleotides agree with TRBD1. This CDR3 has 20 residues. CDR1 and CDR2 (germline): KGHDR, SFDVKD. V shed 3 bases, J shed 1 base, and the junction held 14 bases outside the gene matches. For the CDR3, the DNA is TGTGCCACCAGTGATCCGCCGGGACAGGGGGTGGAAGGTCGCACAGATACGCAGTATTTT. Protein sequence: CATSDPPGQGVEGRTDTQYF.

The J gene is TRBJ2-7, the V gene TRBV3-1 (or the pseudogene TRBV3-2), with D maybe TRBD2 (5 bases). The germline gives CDR1 LGHDT, CDR2 YNNKEL (reference sequence). V was shortened by 5 bases and J by 3 bases, with 20 bases between the two germline ends. This CDR3 has 16 amino acids. CDR3 DNA: TGTGCCAGCAGCGAAGGGTTACTATCGGGATTCTACGAGCAGTACTTC. This translates into CASSEGLLSGFYEQYF.

V gene TRBV2 combines with J gene TRBJ1-2; no firm D call. Germline V gene data show CDR1 as SNHLY and CDR2 as FYNNEI. This CDR3 has 13 residues. V was shortened by 3 bases and J by 3 bases, with 8 bases between the two germline ends. The CDR3 DNA reads as TGTGCCAGCAGTGATACGGGTCACTATGGCTACACCTTC. This translates into CASSDTGHYGYTF.

In this sample, this clone turned up once. The chain employs TRBV11-3 and TRBJ2-3; 14 bases line up with TRBD2. Germline V gene lookup returns CDR1 SGHNT and CDR2 YENEEA. The CDR3 spans 20 residues. J lost 5 bases, V lost 5 bases, and 18 bases had no gene match. CDR3 coding DNA: TGTGCCAGCAGCCCCGGTACAGGGTCCGGACTAGCGGGAGGAGAAGATACGCAGTATTTT. It translates to CASSPGTGSGLAGGEDTQYF.

This sequence joins TRBV7-8 and TRBJ2-7; 7 bases fit TRBD1. The junction had 4 bases not matched to a gene; V was cut back by 5 bases and J by 0 bases. Germline CDR1 reads SGHVS; CDR2 reads FQNEAQ. The CDR3 totals 14 residues. The CDR3 coding sequence is TGTGCCAGCAGCCCGGGACAGATCTCCTACGAGCAGTACTTC. Amino acids: CASSPGQISYEQYF.